This T cell receptor beta chain was identified in a study of beta chain features in type 1 diabetes. Looking at the study overall: The examined sorted cells totaled some 99 million across samples.

Based on CD45RO/CCR7/CD25/CD127/CD95/CD27, CD4+ regulatory, stem cell-like memory, naive and central memory cells were sorted. Regarding the study as a whole: All four CD4+ subsets from Type 1 diabetes patients carried moderately but significantly shorter TCRB CDR3s. Patients with type 1 diabetes carried fewer insertions and had more deletions at their VDJ junctions.

Turning to this clone: Its antigen is not identified.

What was sequenced were expressed TCRB transcripts, since all of the isolated RNA had been reverse transcribed. Using immunoSEQ multiplex PCR, the repertoire was profiled, and TCRdb retains in-frame clones only, with some absent. The sample lists around 500,000 clones, roughly 31% seen once, with around 0.065% in the top ten. The sequenced sample was naive CD4+ T cells from blood. The sequence derives from a man in his late teens or twenties in good health.

The CDR3 nucleotides are TGTGCCACCCATTGGTATGAGCAGTTCTTC. Its protein product is CATHWYEQFF. This chain joins TRBV6-1 and TRBJ2-1; no firm D call. Trimming cost V 10 bases and J 8 bases, with 9 bases left between them. Germline V gene lookup returns CDR1 MNHNS and CDR2 SASEGT. The CDR3 runs 10 residues.